Reported below is one T cell receptor beta chain. Its antigen is unknown. Execution of the assay was at deep level. The repertoire was sequenced with immunoSEQ multiplex PCR; TCRdb's copy has only in-frame clones and lacks some. This table holds roughly 2.1 million clones, roughly 91% found once. It was CD45RO-negative cells, positively selected for CCR7, that made up naive CD8 cells, with terminally differentiated effector memory CD45RA+ cells excluded. This entry belongs to a study of shared clonotypes between healthy human individuals. Whole-study findings and limits: Depth of sequencing was expected to influence donor clonotype sharing. Against clonotypes common to all four donors, non-shared ones had lower generation probabilities. Estimated richness was generally greater in naive than memory subsets.

The trim removed 6 bases at V and 14 bases at J, leaving 12 bases unmatched. The CDR3 covers 11 residues. Germline CDR1 reads SQVTM; CDR2 reads ANQGSEA. The clonotype originates from a man between 18 and 35 years old in good health. Some clones in this sample may be carry-over from other donors' samples. Specimen: naive CD8+ T cells from PBMCs. The chain has TRBV29-1 and TRBJ1-2; 7 nucleotides agree with TRBD1. The CDR3 DNA reads as TGCAGCGTAACCCGGGACAGCGTATGGACCTTC. Its protein product is CSVTRDSVWTF.